The TCR beta chain described here comes from a study of shared clonotypes between healthy human individuals. TCRdb's copy holds only in-frame clones and misses some; the assay was immunoSEQ multiplex PCR. The sample lists around 600,000 clones; roughly 95% were seen once. CD45RO negativity and positive selection for CCR7 defined naive CD8 cells, a population that excluded terminally differentiated effector memory CD45RA+ cells. The CDR3 consists of 17 residues. V was pared by 0 bases and J by 0 bases, with 13 bases between. CDR1 is SGHRS, CDR2 YFSETQ, per germline. Sequenced input: naive CD8+ T cells sorted from blood. The TCR comes from a woman in her thirties in good health. The chain combines TRBV5-1 with TRBJ1-5, with a weak D call TRBD1 (5 bases). CDR3 residues: CASSLAAGRGSNQPQHF. The CDR3 DNA reads as TGCGCCAGCAGCTTGGCCGCTGGGAGGGGTAGCAATCAGCCCCAGCATTTT.